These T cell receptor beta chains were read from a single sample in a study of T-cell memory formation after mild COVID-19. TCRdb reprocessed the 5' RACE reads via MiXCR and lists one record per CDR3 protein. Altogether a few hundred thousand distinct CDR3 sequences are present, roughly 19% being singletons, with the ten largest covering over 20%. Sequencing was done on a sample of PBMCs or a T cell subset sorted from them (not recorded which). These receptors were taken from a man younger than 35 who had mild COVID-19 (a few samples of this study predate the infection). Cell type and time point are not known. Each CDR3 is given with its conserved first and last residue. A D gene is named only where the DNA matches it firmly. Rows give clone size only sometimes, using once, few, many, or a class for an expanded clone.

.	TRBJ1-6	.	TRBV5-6	TGTGCCAGCAGCTTGGATCGACTGAATTCACCCCTCCACTTT	CASSLDRLNSPLHF
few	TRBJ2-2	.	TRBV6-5	TGTGCCAGCTGGAGATTGGGCGGGGAGCTGTTTTTT	CASWRLGGELFF
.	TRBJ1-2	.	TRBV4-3	TGCGCCAGCAGCGGCGACAGGTTAGGCTATGGCTACACCTTC	CASSGDRLGYGYTF
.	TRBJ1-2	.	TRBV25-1	TGTGCCAGCAGTGGTTTACAGTTCTATGGCTACACCTTC	CASSGLQFYGYTF
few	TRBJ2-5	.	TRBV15	TGTGCCACCAGCGCCCGACAGTACCAAGAGACCCAGTACTTC	CATSARQYQETQYF
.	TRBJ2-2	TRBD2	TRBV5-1	TGCGCCAGCAGCCCGGGACTAGTCGACACCGGGGAGCTGTTTTTT	CASSPGLVDTGELFF
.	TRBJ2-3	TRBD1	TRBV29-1	TGCAGCGCCCGCCCGGGACAGAGCACAGATACGCAGTATTTT	CSARPGQSTDTQYF
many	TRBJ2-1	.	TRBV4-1	TGCGCCAGCAGCCAAGAGCGACGGGGAGTCGATGAGCAGTTCTTC	CASSQERRGVDEQFF
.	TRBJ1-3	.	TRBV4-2	TGTGCCAGCAGCCTAACAGGGAGTCCTGGAAACACCATATATTTT	CASSLTGSPGNTIYF
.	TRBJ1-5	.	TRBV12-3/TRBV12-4	TGTGCCAGCAGTTCGGGGGCTGGCAATCAGCCCCAGCATTTT	CASSSGAGNQPQHF
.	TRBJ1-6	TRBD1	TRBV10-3	TGTGCCATCAGTGGCGGACAGGGTTATTCACCCCTCCACTTT	CAISGGQGYSPLHF
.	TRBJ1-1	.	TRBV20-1	TGCAGTGCTAGAGACAGGCTGAACACTGAAGCTTTCTTT	CSARDRLNTEAFF
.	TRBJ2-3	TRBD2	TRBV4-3	TGCGCCAGCAGTCTACTAGCGACAGATACGCAGTATTTT	CASSLLATDTQYF
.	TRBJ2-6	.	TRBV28	TGTGCCAGCACCTCCGTCAGTGACGCTGGGGCCAACGTCCTGACTTTC	CASTSVSDAGANVLTF
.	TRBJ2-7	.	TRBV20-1	TGCAGTGCTAGGGGGAAAACAGGGATGGCCTACGAGCAGTACTTC	CSARGKTGMAYEQYF
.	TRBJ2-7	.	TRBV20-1	TGCAGTGCCGGGGGCAGCTCCTACGAGCAGTACTTC	CSAGGSSYEQYF
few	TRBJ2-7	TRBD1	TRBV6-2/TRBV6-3	TGTGCCAGCAGTTACGTCAACAGGGGGTACGAGCAGTACTTC	CASSYVNRGYEQYF
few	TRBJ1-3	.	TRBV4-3	TGCGCCAGCAGCCAAGGATGGGGAGCTGGAAACACCATATATTTT	CASSQGWGAGNTIYF
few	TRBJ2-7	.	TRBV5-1	TGCGCCAGCAGCACGGTGCCGGGGACCCGAGTCTACGAGCAGTACTTC	CASSTVPGTRVYEQYF
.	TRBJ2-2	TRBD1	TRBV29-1	TGCAGCGTCGGGACAGGGGGTACCGGGGAGCTGTTTTTT	CSVGTGGTGELFF
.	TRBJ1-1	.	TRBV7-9	TGTGCCAGCAGCCCCTGGACAGACACTGAAGCTTTCTTT	CASSPWTDTEAFF
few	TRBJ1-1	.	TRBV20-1	TGCAGTGCCGGACTTGTCACTGAAGCTTTCTTT	CSAGLVTEAFF
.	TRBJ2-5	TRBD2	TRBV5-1	TGCGCCAGCAGCACAGCGGGGGTTCAAGAGACCCAGTACTTC	CASSTAGVQETQYF
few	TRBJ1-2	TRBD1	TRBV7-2	TGTGCCAGCAGGGCCCCGGGACAGGGGCTTCATGGCTACACCTTC	CASRAPGQGLHGYTF
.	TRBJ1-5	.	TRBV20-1	TGCAGTGCAATGGCAGGGGTCAACCAGCCCCAGCATTTT	CSAMAGVNQPQHF
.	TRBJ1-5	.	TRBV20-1	TGCAGTGCTCCCCACGGAGGAGGAGGGAGCAATCAGCCCCAGCATTTT	CSAPHGGGGSNQPQHF
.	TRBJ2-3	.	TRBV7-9	TGTGCCAGCACCCAGACCGGTGCAGATACGCAGTATTTT	CASTQTGADTQYF
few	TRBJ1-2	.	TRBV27	TGTGCCAGCACCTCCTCTCAGGACCACTATGGCTACACCTTC	CASTSSQDHYGYTF
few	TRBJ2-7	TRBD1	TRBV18	TGTGCCAGCTCACCAACCCCGGACAGGGTCCGCGGGGACGAGCAGTACTTC	CASSPTPDRVRGDEQYF
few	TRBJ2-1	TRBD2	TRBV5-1	TGCGCCAGCAGCTTGCTCCCTCTAGCGGGGGGGCAGAATGAGCAGTTCTTC	CASSLLPLAGGQNEQFF
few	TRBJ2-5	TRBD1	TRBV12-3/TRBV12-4	TGTGCCAGCAGCCGGACAGGGGGCCCGCAGGAGACCCAGTACTTC	CASSRTGGPQETQYF
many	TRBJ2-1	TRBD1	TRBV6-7	TGTGCCAGCAGTCCCGGGACAGGGGGCAATGAGCAGTTCTTC	CASSPGTGGNEQFF
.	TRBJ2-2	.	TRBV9	TGTGCCAGCAGCGTAAGTCTTGGCTACTCGAACACCGGGGAGCTGTTTTTT	CASSVSLGYSNTGELFF
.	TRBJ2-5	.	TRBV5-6	TGTGCCAGCAGCACCGGACAGATCCAAGAGACCCAGTACTTC	CASSTGQIQETQYF
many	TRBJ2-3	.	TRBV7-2	TGTGCCAGCTCGAGGGGGGGCCCGGCAGATACGCAGTATTTT	CASSRGGPADTQYF
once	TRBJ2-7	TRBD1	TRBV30	TGTGCCTGGGACAGGGTGCCCTACGAGCAGTACTTC	CAWDRVPYEQYF
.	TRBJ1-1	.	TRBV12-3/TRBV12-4	TGTGCCAGCAAACGGAAAAGGGGCGTCACTGAAGCTTTCTTT	CASKRKRGVTEAFF
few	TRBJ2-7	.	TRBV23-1	TGCGCCAGCACCCCCTCCAGGACGGCGACCTACGAGCAGTACTTC	CASTPSRTATYEQYF
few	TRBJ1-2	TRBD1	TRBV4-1	TGCGCCAGCAGCCCCAATCAGGGGGTGAAAGGCTACACCTTC	CASSPNQGVKGYTF
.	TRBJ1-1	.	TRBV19	TGTGCCAGTAGTGCCTGGACACACTTGAACACTGAAGCTTTCTTT	CASSAWTHLNTEAFF
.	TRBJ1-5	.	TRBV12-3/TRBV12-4	TGTGCCAGCACCCGAGAGTTTAGCAATCAGCCCCAGCATTTT	CASTREFSNQPQHF
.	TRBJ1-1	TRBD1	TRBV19	TGTGCCAGTACCATCGGACAGGCAGAAGCTTTCTTT	CASTIGQAEAFF
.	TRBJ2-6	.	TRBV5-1	TGCGCCAGCAGCTTGGTAGGCACCTCTGGGGCCAACGTCCTGACTTTC	CASSLVGTSGANVLTF
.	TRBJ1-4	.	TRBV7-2	TGTGCCAGCAGCTTTAATAATGAAAAACTGTTTTTT	CASSFNNEKLFF
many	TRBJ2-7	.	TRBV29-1	TGCAGCGTGGATGGAGAGGTGGGACAAACCTACGAGCAGTACTTC	CSVDGEVGQTYEQYF
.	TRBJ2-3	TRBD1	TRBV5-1	TGCGCCAGCAGCTTGGAAGGGGGCGCGACAGATACGCAGTATTTT	CASSLEGGATDTQYF
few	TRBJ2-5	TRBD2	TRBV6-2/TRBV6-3	TGTGCCAGCAGTCCCCTCAGACTAGCGGGGCAAGAGACCCAGTACTTC	CASSPLRLAGQETQYF
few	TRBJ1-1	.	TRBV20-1	TGCAGTGCCGCTTCCGGGGCCCCGGGTAGAAGGGTCACTGAAGCTTTCTTT	CSAASGAPGRRVTEAFF
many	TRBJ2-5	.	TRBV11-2	TGTGCCAGCAGCTCACAGCCGGTGGAGACCCAGTACTTC	CASSSQPVETQYF